This T cell receptor beta chain was documented in a study of shared clonotypes between healthy human individuals. Broader study findings: The study drew on few donors, limiting represented genetic and exposure-history diversity.

Those who donated were healthy HIV-negative adults, with no recent acute infections or vaccinations reported. Within Nashville, Tennessee resided all donors, each a Caucasian adult. The germline V and J ends were trimmed by 0 bases and 1 base, with 5 bases remaining between them. Germline CDR1 SGDLS, CDR2 YYNGEE. The CDR3 length is 14 residues. A word on this clone: What it binds is not known. Since a much larger clone is just one base distant, this may be a read error. Within the sample, other DNA sequences also encode this same CDR3.

In the source study's methods: Filtering differed for immunoSEQ, which gave only junction sequences without quality scores. Assay: immunoSEQ multiplex PCR; the TCRdb copy retains only in-frame clones and omits some. That table furnishes V, J and clone size, whereas the DNA furnished D and trimming. The table lists about 480,000 clones, about 75% of them singletons. The rearrangement links TRBV9 to TRBJ2-1; D remains ambiguous. Material: PBMCs. The receptor's source is a woman between 35 and 50 years old in good health. Some clones in this sample may be carry-over from other donors' samples. This chain's CDR3 is CASSVGGSYNEQFF. The CDR3 nucleotides read TGTGCCAGCAGCGTAGGGGGATCCTACAATGAGCAGTTCTTC.